This TCR beta chain was sequenced during a study of T cell responses to AZD1222 COVID-19 vaccine (dated by TCRdb to the early 2020s). A note on the overall study: AZD1222 recipients with second doses at about 4 weeks or about 12 weeks were pooled, because spike-specific TCR depth and breadth did not differ between schedules. TCR sequencing was performed for more than 230 trial participants, of whom around 210 were given two doses of AZD1222 and approximately 25 were given two doses of MenACWY control vaccine. Enrollment into the trials was organized by age into subgroups of 18-55, 56-69 and 70-plus years, and those subgroups contained roughly 150, 30 and 60 TCR-sequenced participants, respectively.

Results the study describes overall, beyond this receptor: The 56-69-year group was small, and its depth increase did not reach significance, likely because of low power. Reportedly, almost half of the unique spike-specific TCRs recognized epitopes lying outside the regions that are mutated in the B.1.351 and B.1.1.7 variants. Conclusions about previously exposed vaccinees were limited because only six AZD1222 recipients were SARS-CoV-2 seropositive at baseline. No day 14 peak-response samples were available, so repertoires were characterized only after the peak T cell response. Spike-specific TCR breadth and depth rose significantly after two AZD1222 doses compared with day 0 and with MenACWY recipients. The vaccine-associated CD4 TCRs covered the entire spike protein, and the dominant responses fell in regions 160-218 and 743-854. Participants were mostly white British, with more females than males. The authors suggested clonal diversity may have been underestimated.

The time point label, as the study defines it: baseline before first vaccination. Vaccinee samples came from UK trials COV001 and COV002, including a single-blind randomized controlled phase 2/3 trial of AZD1222 (ChAdOx1 nCoV-19) in healthy adults. For TCRbeta chain sequencing, PBMC samples were collected from trial participants at day 0 and at day 28 after the second dose. The CDR3 regions of human TCRbeta chains were subjected to immunosequencing. From the authors' description of their analysis: TCRs in the repertoires were compared against a reference library of SARS-CoV-2-specific TCRs that had been generated with the MIRA antigen-specificity platform. Breadth was defined as the fraction of unique TCRs that were SARS-CoV-2-associated. Depth was defined as the fraction of total T cells that were SARS-CoV-2-associated. Each spike-specific TCR was assigned to its reactive spike region and to a CD4 or CD8 class using the MIRA data. Log10-transformed breadth and depth values were compared by one-way ANOVA with Sidak's multiple comparisons tests. TCRdb stores this immuneACCESS table with in-frame sequences only. Part of the clones is absent; in the studies checked, under half of the shortfall reflects unresolved V genes, and no reason is known for the rest. Clone size and V and J calls were adopted from that table, with D and trimming inferred from the DNA. The sample table lists roughly 150,000 clones, 75% to 90% of them with a count of one. The ten most abundant clones make up about 4.4% of the sample.

V has 3 bases trimmed and J has 3 bases trimmed; junction bases matching no gene number 5. The CDR3 numbers 15 residues from cysteine through phenylalanine. The read is trimmed to its CDR3 DNA, 45 bases read in frame from base 1. Taken from the germline V gene (reference sequence), the CDR1 and CDR2 loops are LNHDA and SQIVND. Details on this clone: Which antigen it targets is not known. The record has no base qualities; no much larger clone is one base away.

This clonotype was obtained from an adult in good health. The sequence is built from TRBV19 and TRBJ2-1; a stretch of 7 junction bases matches TRBD2. Here the sequenced sample was peripheral blood, taken on day 0 of AZD1222 vaccination. The CDR3 protein: CASSIKRGLYNEQFF. The DNA sequence is as follows: TGTGCCAGTAGTATTAAGCGGGGCCTCTACAATGAGCAGTTCTTC.